This entry concerns a single T cell receptor beta chain. Deep was the level at which the assay was run. Using immunoSEQ multiplex PCR, the repertoire was profiled, and TCRdb retains in-frame clones only, with some absent. This table holds 2 million or so clones, roughly 95% found once. Recent acute infections and vaccinations were absent in the healthy HIV-negative adult donors. This sample was included in a study of shared clonotypes between healthy human individuals. The V end was cut by 4 bases, the J end by 5 bases, with 15 bases between. The CDR3 sequence is 14 residues long. Germline loops: CDR1 SEHNR, CDR2 FQNEAQ (reference sequence).

This clonotype originated in a man between 18 and 35 years old in good health. The sequenced sample was naive CD4+ T cells sorted from blood. Subset denoted: CD45RA+ positively selected. This sequence joins TRBV7-9 and TRBJ2-7; TRBD1 might be the D (6 bases). The CDR3 coding sequence is TGTGCCAGCAGCTCAAGACAGGCTTCGAACGAGCAGTACTTC. The encoded protein is CASSSRQASNEQYF.